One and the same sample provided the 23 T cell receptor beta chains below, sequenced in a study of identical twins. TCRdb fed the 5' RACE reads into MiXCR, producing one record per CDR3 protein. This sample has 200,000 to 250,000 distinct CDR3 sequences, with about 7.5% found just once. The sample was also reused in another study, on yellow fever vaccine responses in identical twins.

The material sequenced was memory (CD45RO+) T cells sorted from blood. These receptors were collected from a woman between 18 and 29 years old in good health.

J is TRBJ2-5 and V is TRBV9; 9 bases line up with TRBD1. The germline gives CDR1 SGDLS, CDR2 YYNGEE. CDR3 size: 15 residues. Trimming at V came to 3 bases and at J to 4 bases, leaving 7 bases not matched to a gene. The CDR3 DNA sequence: TGTGCCAGCAGCGCCGGGACAGGGTTTTCAGAGACCCAGTACTTC. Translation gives CASSAGTGFSETQYF.

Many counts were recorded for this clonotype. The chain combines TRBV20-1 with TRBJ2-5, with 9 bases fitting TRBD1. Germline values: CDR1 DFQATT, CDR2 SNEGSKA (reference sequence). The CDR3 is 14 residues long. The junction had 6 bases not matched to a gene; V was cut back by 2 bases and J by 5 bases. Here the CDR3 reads CSARTGGQEETQYF. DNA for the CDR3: TGCAGTGCTAGAACAGGGGGCCAGGAGGAGACCCAGTACTTC.

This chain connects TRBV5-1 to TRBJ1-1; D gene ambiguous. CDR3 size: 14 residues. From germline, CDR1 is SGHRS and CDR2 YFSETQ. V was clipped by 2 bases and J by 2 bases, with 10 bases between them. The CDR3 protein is CASSFNSANTEAFF. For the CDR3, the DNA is TGCGCCAGCAGCTTTAACAGCGCTAACACTGAAGCTTTCTTT.

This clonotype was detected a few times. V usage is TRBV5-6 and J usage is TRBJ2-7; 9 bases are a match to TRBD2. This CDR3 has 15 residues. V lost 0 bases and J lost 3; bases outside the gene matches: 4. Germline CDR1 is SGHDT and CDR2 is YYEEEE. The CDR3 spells CASSLAAGGLYEQYF. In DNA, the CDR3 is TGTGCCAGCAGCTTGGCCGCGGGAGGGCTCTACGAGCAGTACTTC.

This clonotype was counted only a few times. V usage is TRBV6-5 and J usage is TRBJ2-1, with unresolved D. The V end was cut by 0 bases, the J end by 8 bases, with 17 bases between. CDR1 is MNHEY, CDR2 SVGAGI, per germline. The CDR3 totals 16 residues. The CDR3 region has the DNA TGTGCCAGCAGTTACTCATTGACCCCCCCCGGCGATGAGCAGTTCTTC. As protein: CASSYSLTPPGDEQFF.

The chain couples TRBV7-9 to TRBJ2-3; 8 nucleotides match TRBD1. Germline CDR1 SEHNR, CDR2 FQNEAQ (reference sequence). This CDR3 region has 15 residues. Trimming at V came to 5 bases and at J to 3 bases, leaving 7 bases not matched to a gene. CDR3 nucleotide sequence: TGTGCCAGCAGCCAGACAGGGGCCACTACAGATACGCAGTATTTT. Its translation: CASSQTGATTDTQYF.

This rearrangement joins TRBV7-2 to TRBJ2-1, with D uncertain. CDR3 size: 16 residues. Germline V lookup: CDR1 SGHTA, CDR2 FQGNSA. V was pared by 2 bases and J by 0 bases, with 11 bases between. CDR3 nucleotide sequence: TGTGCCAGCAGCTTAAGCAGGTCGAGCTCCTACAATGAGCAGTTCTTC. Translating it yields CASSLSRSSSYNEQFF.

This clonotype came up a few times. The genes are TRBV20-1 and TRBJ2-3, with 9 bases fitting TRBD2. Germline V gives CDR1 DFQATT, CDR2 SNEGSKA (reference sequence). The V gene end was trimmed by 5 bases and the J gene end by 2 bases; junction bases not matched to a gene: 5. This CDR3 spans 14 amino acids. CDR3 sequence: CSARRGGSTDTQYF. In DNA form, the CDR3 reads TGCAGTGCTCGGCGGGGGGGGTCCACAGATACGCAGTATTTT.

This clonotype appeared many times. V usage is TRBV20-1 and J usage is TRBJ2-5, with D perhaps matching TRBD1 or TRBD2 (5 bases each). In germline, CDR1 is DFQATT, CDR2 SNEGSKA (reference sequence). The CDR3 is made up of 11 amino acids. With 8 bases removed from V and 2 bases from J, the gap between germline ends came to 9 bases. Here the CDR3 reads CSSGGQETQYF. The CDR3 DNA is TGCAGTTCTGGGGGTCAAGAGACCCAGTACTTC.

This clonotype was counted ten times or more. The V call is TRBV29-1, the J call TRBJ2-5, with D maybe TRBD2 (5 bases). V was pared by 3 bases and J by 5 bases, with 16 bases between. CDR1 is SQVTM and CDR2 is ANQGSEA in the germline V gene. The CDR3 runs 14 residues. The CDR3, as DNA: TGCAGCGTTGAGGCAGGTCTAAGGAGGGAGACCCAGTACTTC. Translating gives CSVEAGLRRETQYF.

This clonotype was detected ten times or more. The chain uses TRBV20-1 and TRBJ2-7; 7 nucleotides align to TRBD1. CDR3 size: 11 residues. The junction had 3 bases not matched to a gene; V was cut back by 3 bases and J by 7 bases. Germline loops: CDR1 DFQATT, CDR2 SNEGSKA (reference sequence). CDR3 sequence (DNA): TGCAGTGCTAGCAGGGGGTTAGAGCAGTACTTC. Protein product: CSASRGLEQYF.

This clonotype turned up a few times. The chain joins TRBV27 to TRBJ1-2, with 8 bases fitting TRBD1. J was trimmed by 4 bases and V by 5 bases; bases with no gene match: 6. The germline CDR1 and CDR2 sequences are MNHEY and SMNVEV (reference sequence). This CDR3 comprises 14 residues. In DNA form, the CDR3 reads TGTGCCAGCAGTCCCCGACAGGGGACCTATGGCTACACCTTC. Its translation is CASSPRQGTYGYTF.

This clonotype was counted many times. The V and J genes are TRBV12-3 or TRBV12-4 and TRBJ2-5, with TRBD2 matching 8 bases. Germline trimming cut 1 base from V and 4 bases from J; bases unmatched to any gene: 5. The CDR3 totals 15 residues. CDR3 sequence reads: CASSLGSGVPETQYF. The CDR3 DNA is TGTGCCAGCAGTTTAGGTAGCGGGGTCCCAGAGACCCAGTACTTC.

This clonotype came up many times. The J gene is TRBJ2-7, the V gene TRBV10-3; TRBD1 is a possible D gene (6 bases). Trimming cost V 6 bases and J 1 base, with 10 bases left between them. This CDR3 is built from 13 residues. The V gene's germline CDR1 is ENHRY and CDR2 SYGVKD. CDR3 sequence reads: CAIRTQGSYEQYF. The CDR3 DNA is TGTGCCATCAGGACACAGGGTTCCTACGAGCAGTACTTC.

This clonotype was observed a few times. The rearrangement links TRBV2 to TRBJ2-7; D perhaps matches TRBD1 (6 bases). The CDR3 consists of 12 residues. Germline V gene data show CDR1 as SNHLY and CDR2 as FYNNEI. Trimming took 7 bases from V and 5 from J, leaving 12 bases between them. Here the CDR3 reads CASKRTGNEQYF. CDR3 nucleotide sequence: TGTGCCAGCAAGCGCACAGGGAACGAGCAGTACTTC.

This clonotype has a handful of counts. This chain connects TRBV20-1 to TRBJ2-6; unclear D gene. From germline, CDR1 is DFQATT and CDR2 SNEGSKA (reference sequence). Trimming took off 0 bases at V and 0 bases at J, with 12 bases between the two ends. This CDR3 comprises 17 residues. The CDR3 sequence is CSARDFRLSSGANVLTF. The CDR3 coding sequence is TGCAGTGCTAGAGATTTTAGACTCAGCTCTGGGGCCAACGTCCTGACTTTC.

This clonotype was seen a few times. The CDR3 DNA reads TGTGCCAGCAGCCCAAGGACAGGGGGCACCTATGGCTACACCTTC. It translates to CASSPRTGGTYGYTF. The J gene is TRBJ1-2, the V gene TRBV7-9; 11 bases match TRBD1. With V trimmed by 5 bases and J by 4 bases, 6 bases remained unmatched. Germline V lookup: CDR1 SEHNR, CDR2 FQNEAQ (reference sequence). The length of the CDR3 is 15 residues.

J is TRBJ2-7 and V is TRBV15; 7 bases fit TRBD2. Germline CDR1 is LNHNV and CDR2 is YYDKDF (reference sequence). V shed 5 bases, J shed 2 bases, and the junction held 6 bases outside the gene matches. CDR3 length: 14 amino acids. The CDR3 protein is CATSPGGSPYEQYF. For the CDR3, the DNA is TGTGCCACCAGCCCCGGCGGGAGCCCCTACGAGCAGTACTTC. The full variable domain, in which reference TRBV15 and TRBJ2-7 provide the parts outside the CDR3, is DAMVIQNPRYQVTQFGKPVTLSCSQTLNHNVMYWYQQKSSQAPKLLFHYYDKDFNNEADTPDNFQSRRPNTSFCFLDIRSPGLGDTAMYLCATSPGGSPYEQYFGPGTRLTVT.

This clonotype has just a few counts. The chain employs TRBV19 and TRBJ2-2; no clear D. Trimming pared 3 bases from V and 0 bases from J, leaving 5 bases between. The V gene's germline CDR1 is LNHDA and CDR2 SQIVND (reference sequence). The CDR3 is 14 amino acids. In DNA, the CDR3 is TGTGCCAGTAGTATTCAGGCGAACACCGGGGAGCTGTTTTTT. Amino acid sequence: CASSIQANTGELFF.

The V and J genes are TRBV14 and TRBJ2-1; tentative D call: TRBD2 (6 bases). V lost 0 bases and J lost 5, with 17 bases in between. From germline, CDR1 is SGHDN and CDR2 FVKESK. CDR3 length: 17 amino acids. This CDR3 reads CASSQDLGLARNNEQFF. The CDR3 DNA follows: TGTGCCAGCAGCCAAGACCTCGGGCTAGCGAGAAACAATGAGCAGTTCTTC.

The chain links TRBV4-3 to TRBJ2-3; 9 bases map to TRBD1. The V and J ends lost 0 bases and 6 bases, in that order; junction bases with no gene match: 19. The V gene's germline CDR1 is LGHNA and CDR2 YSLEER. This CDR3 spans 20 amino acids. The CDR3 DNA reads TGCGCCAGCAGCCAAGATTTAGGGGCGGGACAGGGATGGGCACACGATACGCAGTATTTT. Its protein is CASSQDLGAGQGWAHDTQYF.

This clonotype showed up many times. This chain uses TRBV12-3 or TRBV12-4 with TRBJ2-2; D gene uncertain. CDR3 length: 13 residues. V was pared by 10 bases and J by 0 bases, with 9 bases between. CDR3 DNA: TGTGCCAATACAGTGACGAACACCGGGGAGCTGTTTTTT. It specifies CANTVTNTGELFF.

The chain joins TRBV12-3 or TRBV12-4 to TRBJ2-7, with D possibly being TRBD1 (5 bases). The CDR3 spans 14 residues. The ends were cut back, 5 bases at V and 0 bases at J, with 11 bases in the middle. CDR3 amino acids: CASSRTTGSYEQYF. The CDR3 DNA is TGTGCCAGCAGTCGAACTACAGGCTCCTACGAGCAGTACTTC.